The 21 T cell receptor beta chains presented below share a single source sample, sequenced in a study of cytomegalovirus exposure and HLA in healthy donors. The PCR ran on 60 Vbeta and 13 Jbeta primers. Method: immunoSEQ multiplex PCR; TCRdb's copy keeps in-frame clones and lacks some. The sample has around 300,000 clones, around 66% seen once; the top ten hold approximately 2.5%. Sample: PBMCs. The receptors shown here come from a female donor in good health and CMV-seronegative.

This rearrangement joins TRBV15 to TRBJ1-4; D gene unclear. The length of the CDR3 is 14 residues. Germline CDR1 LNHNV, CDR2 YYDKDF (reference sequence). V was clipped by 0 bases and J by 7 bases, with 9 bases between them. CDR3 in amino acids: CATSRDHSSEKLFF. CDR3 nucleotide sequence: TGTGCCACCAGCAGAGATCACAGCAGTGAAAAACTGTTTTTT.

The chain recombines TRBV5-1 with TRBJ2-3; 8 nucleotides align to TRBD2. There are 20 residues in the CDR3. V was clipped by 0 bases and J by 6 bases; unmatched bases: 21. Germline-derived CDR1 and CDR2 are SGHRS and YFSETQ. The CDR3 DNA sequence: TGCGCCAGCAGCTTGGGGACAACCCCCCGCCAGCGGGAGAGCATGGATACGCAGTATTTT. This translates into CASSLGTTPRQRESMDTQYF.

The chain uses TRBV5-1 and TRBJ1-1, with D perhaps matching TRBD1 (6 bases). The CDR3 is made up of 15 amino acids. V was shortened by 0 bases and J by 4 bases, with 13 bases between the two germline ends. Germline V gene data show CDR1 as SGHRS and CDR2 as YFSETQ. This CDR3 is CASSLDVGGATEAFF. CDR3 sequence (DNA): TGCGCCAGCAGCTTGGATGTAGGGGGGGCCACTGAAGCTTTCTTT.

A few counts support this clone. The V gene is TRBV11-2, the J gene TRBJ1-1, with D possibly being TRBD1 (6 bases). This CDR3 is built from 13 residues. Germline V gene data show CDR1 as SGHAT and CDR2 as FQNNGV. V was trimmed by 4 bases and J by 5 bases, leaving 11 bases between them. This CDR3 is CASSSNRVTEAFF. CDR3 DNA sequence: TGTGCCAGCAGCTCCAACAGGGTGACTGAAGCTTTCTTT.

The chain has TRBV11-3 and TRBJ1-2, with a tentative D call TRBD1 (5 bases). Trimming removed 1 base at V and 5 bases at J, with 14 bases between. This CDR3 spans 15 amino acids. Germline CDR1 reads SGHNT; CDR2 reads YENEEA. CDR3 sequence (DNA): TGTGCCAGCAGCTTAGGACAGCATGCTCCTTATGGCTACACCTTC. The encoded protein is CASSLGQHAPYGYTF.

CDR3 nucleotides: TGCGCCAGCAGCTTGCTCCCGGGGGAGACCCAGTACTTC. This translates into CASSLLPGETQYF. This chain links TRBV5-1 with TRBJ2-5, with D tentatively TRBD2 (5 bases). The germline CDR1 and CDR2 sequences are SGHRS and YFSETQ. The CDR3 is 13 amino acids. V shed 1 base and J shed 5 bases, with 9 bases lying between them.

On this clone: The junction departs from germline at one end; a sequencing error may be responsible. The rearrangement joins TRBV7-9 to TRBJ1-1; D possibly corresponds to TRBD1 (6 bases). The germline V gene encodes CDR1 SEHNR and CDR2 FQNEAQ (reference sequence). The length of the CDR3 is 14 residues. CDR3 in amino acids: CSSSNTGLNTEAFF. The CDR3 nucleotides read TGTTCCAGCAGCAATACAGGGTTAAACACTGAAGCTTTCTTT.

V gene TRBV5-4 combines with J gene TRBJ2-5; 7 nucleotides line up with TRBD1. Near its end, the DNA agrees better with TRBJ2-7, so the J call may be wrong. The CDR3 has 14 amino acids. The germline V gene has CDR1 SGHNT and CDR2 YYREEE (reference sequence). The CDR3 region is CASSYTGVTYEQYF. The CDR3 DNA reads as TGTGCCAGCAGCTACACAGGGGTGACCTACGAGCAGTACTTC.

V usage is TRBV20-1 and J usage is TRBJ2-1; D may be TRBD2 (5 bases). Germline V gene data show CDR1 as DFQATT and CDR2 as SNEGSKA (reference sequence). V was trimmed by 3 bases and J by 12 bases, leaving 9 bases between them. The CDR3 is 10 residues long. The CDR3 DNA is TGCAGTGCTAGCGAAAGCGGGCAGTTCTTC. It codes for CSASESGQFF.

The J gene is TRBJ2-7, the V gene TRBV6-1, with unresolved D. Trimming shortened V by 4 bases and J by 0 bases, and 7 bases separated the two germline ends. Germline lookup yields CDR1 MNHNS and CDR2 SASEGT. The CDR3 consists of 13 residues. The CDR3: CASSASISYEQYF. The CDR3 region has the DNA TGTGCCAGCAGTGCTAGTATCTCCTACGAGCAGTACTTC.

The chain uses TRBV6-5 and TRBJ2-1; D is unresolved. V lost 6 bases, J lost 8 bases, and 20 bases lay in between. From germline, CDR1 is MNHEY and CDR2 SVGAGI. CDR3 length equals 15 residues. The CDR3 sequence: CASRTSTYRVDEQFF. CDR3 bases: TGTGCCAGCAGGACCAGCACATACCGGGTGGATGAGCAGTTCTTC.

This clone appeared a few times. V is TRBV11-3 and J is TRBJ2-2; 7 bases agree with TRBD2. Germline-derived CDR1 and CDR2 are SGHNT and YENEEA. After removal of 4 bases from V and 1 base from J, the junction contained 9 bases not matched to a gene. The CDR3 has 17 residues. The DNA of the CDR3 is TGTGCCAGCAGCTCCCCTGTCAGCGGGATGAACACCGGGGAGCTGTTTTTT. Encoded protein: CASSSPVSGMNTGELFF.

The chain carries TRBV7-3 and TRBJ2-3; 7 bases line up with TRBD2. The CDR3 contains 15 residues. Trimming cost V 2 bases and J 7 bases; bases outside gene matches: 9. The germline V gene encodes CDR1 SGHTA and CDR2 FQGTGA. CDR3 bases: TGTGCCAGCAGCTTAGAGGGAGGGCCCTCACATACGCAGTATTTT. Translating gives CASSLEGGPSHTQYF.

Here the CDR3 DNA reads TGTGCCAGCAGCGGGGGACAGGGAAGCACAGATACGCAGTATTTT. Amino acid sequence: CASSGGQGSTDTQYF. This sequence joins TRBV9 and TRBJ2-3; 9 nucleotides line up with TRBD1. CDR1 is SGDLS and CDR2 is YYNGEE in the germline V gene. V lost 3 bases and J lost 0; bases outside the gene matches: 2. The CDR3 has 15 amino acids.

The chain recombines TRBV2 with TRBJ1-1; maybe TRBD1 (6 bases). The CDR3 runs 14 residues. Germline V gene sequence: CDR1 SNHLY, CDR2 FYNNEI. The ends were cut back, 6 bases at V and 0 bases at J, with 11 bases in the middle. The DNA of the CDR3 is TGTGCCAGCAGACTCACAGGGTTGAACACTGAAGCTTTCTTT. The encoded protein is CASRLTGLNTEAFF.

In DNA form, the CDR3 reads TGTGCCGGCCGGGACAGGGAGAATCAGCCCCAGCATTTT. Translation gives CAGRDRENQPQHF. This chain joins TRBV6-1 and TRBJ1-5, with TRBD1 matching 9 bases. The CDR3 contains 13 residues. Per the germline V gene, CDR1 is MNHNS and CDR2 is SASEGT. V was clipped by 11 bases and J by 4 bases; unmatched bases: 6.

This sequence joins TRBV2 and TRBJ2-3, with 12 bases that match TRBD1. This CDR3 spans 14 amino acids. Germline-derived CDR1 and CDR2 are SNHLY and FYNNEI. J gave up 3 bases and V 7 bases, and 2 bases lay outside the gene matches. CDR3 nucleotide sequence: TGTGCCAGCAAGGGACAGGGGGCAACAGATACGCAGTATTTT. This gives the protein CASKGQGATDTQYF.

The chain employs TRBV21-1 and TRBJ2-7; the table assigns TRBD2, which was not confirmed against the DNA. TRBV21-1 is noted as a pseudogene. The CDR3 contains 16 residues. The CDR3 sequence is CASSIFRTSDTNEQYF. CDR3 DNA: TGTGCCAGCAGCATTTTTAGGACTAGTGACACGAACGAGCAGTACTTC.

The gene calls are TRBV2 and TRBJ2-5; 7 positions match TRBD1. The CDR3 runs to 15 residues. V dropped 6 bases and J dropped 3; count of bases not matched to a gene: 10. The germline V gene has CDR1 SNHLY and CDR2 FYNNEI. As DNA, the CDR3 is TGTGCCAGCAGGCCGGGACAGACAGTAAAAGAGACCCAGTACTTC. Its translation is CASRPGQTVKETQYF.

This clone was recorded once. V gene TRBV7-7 combines with J gene TRBJ2-2; TRBD1 agrees at 8 bases. J gave up 1 base and V 6 bases, and 4 bases lay outside the gene matches. This CDR3 region has 15 residues. Germline CDR1 SSHAT, CDR2 FNYEAQ (reference sequence). The CDR3 coding sequence is TGTGCCAGCAGACCCGGGACAGGGAACACCGGGGAGCTGTTTTTT. Encoded protein: CASRPGTGNTGELFF.

This clone was observed once. V gene TRBV6-6 combines with J gene TRBJ2-3, with 9 nucleotides matching TRBD2. Germline V gives CDR1 MNHNY, CDR2 SVGAGI (reference sequence). The V segment lost 7 bases and the J segment 1 base; nucleotides outside the gene matches: 6. The CDR3 sequence is 15 residues long. As DNA, the CDR3 is TGTGCCAGCAAAACTAGCGGGCAGGGCACAGATACGCAGTATTTT. It codes for CASKTSGQGTDTQYF.